This is a list of T cell receptor beta chains from one sample in a study of cytomegalovirus exposure and HLA in healthy donors. Clones were read by immunoSEQ multiplex PCR, and TCRdb kept only the in-frame ones, dropping some. This table holds tens of thousands of clones, around 90% found once. The sequencing sample was made of PBMCs. The receptors were sampled from a woman aged 18 to 35 in good health and CMV-seropositive. The CDR3 runs from the conserved cysteine through the conserved F or W. A D gene is named only where the DNA matches it firmly. Clone size appears in some rows only: once, few, many, or a class for an expanded clone.

D gene,J gene,V gene,clone size,CDR3 length,CDR3 protein,CDR3 DNA
TRBD2,TRBJ2-1,TRBV6-4,few,15,CASSPSGGGGNEQFF,TGTGCCAGCAGCCCTAGCGGGGGCGGGGGTAATGAGCAGTTCTTC
TRBD1,TRBJ2-5,TRBV5-6,.,13,CASSWTGEETQYF,TGTGCCAGCAGCTGGACAGGGGAAGAGACCCAGTACTTC
.,TRBJ2-1,TRBV4-3,.,13,CASSLTGGDEQFF,TGCGCCAGCAGCCTCACAGGTGGAGATGAGCAGTTCTTC
.,TRBJ2-5,TRBV12-5,.,14,CASGLAVTQETQYF,TGTGCTAGTGGTCTGGCGGTAACTCAAGAGACCCAGTACTTC
TRBD1,TRBJ1-1,TRBV28,.,14,CACMTGPMNTEAFF,TGTGCCTGTATGACAGGGCCTATGAACACTGAAGCTTTCTTT
.,TRBJ2-1,TRBV5-1,.,14,CASSLGGSYNEQFF,TGCGCCAGCAGCTTAGGGGGTTCCTACAATGAGCAGTTCTTC
.,TRBJ1-6,TRBV28,.,16,CASSLRGLGVRSPLHF,TGTGCCAGCAGTTTAAGAGGACTAGGGGTCCGGTCACCCCTCCACTTT
.,TRBJ2-5,TRBV15,.,11,CATSILETQYF,TGTGCCACCAGCATTCTAGAGACCCAGTACTTC
TRBD2,TRBJ2-1,TRBV4-2,.,16,CASSQVEDGGAYEQFF,TGTGCCAGCAGCCAAGTGGAGGACGGGGGGGCGTATGAGCAGTTCTTC
.,TRBJ2-2,TRBV5-4,.,14,CASSLVRGAGELFF,TGTGCCAGCAGCTTGGTTAGGGGCGCCGGGGAGCTGTTTTTT
.,TRBJ2-7,TRBV7-9,.,17,CASSPTSGQDFSYEQYF,TGTGCCAGCAGTCCAACTAGCGGACAGGACTTCTCCTACGAGCAGTACTTC
TRBD1,TRBJ1-5,TRBV27,.,15,CASSPSGRGVQPQHF,TGTGCCAGCAGCCCCAGCGGCAGGGGGGTTCAGCCCCAGCATTTT
TRBD1,TRBJ1-2,TRBV29-1,.,12,CSVGSTGGGYTF,TGCAGCGTTGGATCAACAGGGGGGGGCTACACCTTC
.,TRBJ2-1,TRBV11-2,.,16,CASSFLVTRGYNEQFF,TGTGCCAGCAGCTTCCTTGTTACGCGGGGCTACAATGAGCAGTTCTTC
.,TRBJ2-7,TRBV10-2,.,15,CASSIIRDITHEQYF,TGCGCCAGCAGTATAATCCGGGACATTACGCACGAGCAGTACTTC
.,TRBJ1-4,TRBV5-6,.,16,CASSSIQGSSSEKLFF,TGTGCCAGCAGCAGTATTCAGGGGTCGTCAAGTGAAAAACTGTTTTTT
TRBD1,TRBJ1-1,TRBV30,.,13,CAWSSTGPTEAFF,TGTGCCTGGAGTTCGACAGGGCCCACTGAAGCTTTCTTT
.,TRBJ2-3,TRBV11-2,.,14,CASSLSRNPDTQYF,TGTGCCAGCAGCTTATCTAGGAATCCAGATACGCAGTATTTT
.,TRBJ1-5,TRBV5-1,.,14,CASSEGDRNQPQHF,TGCGCCAGCAGCGAGGGAGACCGCAATCAGCCCCAGCATTTT
TRBD1,TRBJ1-5,TRBV28,.,14,CASSLPQGGQPQHF,TGTGCCAGCAGTTTACCCCAGGGGGGCCAGCCCCAGCATTTT
.,TRBJ1-1,TRBV28,.,14,CASSLIQGNTEAFF,TGTGCCAGCAGTTTAATCCAGGGGAACACTGAAGCTTTCTTT
.,TRBJ1-2,TRBV10-1,.,17,CASSESRLGVANYGYTF,TGCGCCAGCAGTGAGTCAAGGCTCGGGGTGGCTAACTATGGCTACACCTTC